The rows below give T cell receptor beta chains drawn from one sample of a study of T cell changes during pregnancy in multiple sclerosis. The assay was immunoSEQ multiplex PCR, and TCRdb's table has in-frame clones only and misses some. This table has about 69,000 clones, 91% appearing once. Sequenced here: CD4+ T cells from peripheral blood mononuclear cells, sampled in the third trimester of pregnancy. The receptors shown here come from a female donor in good health, enrolled as a control in a pregnancy study. CDR3s include the opening cysteine and the closing phenylalanine or tryptophan. Each record gives: J gene, V gene, clone size, D gene, CDR3 DNA, CDR3 protein. A D gene is named only where the DNA matches it firmly. Some rows have no size entry. The others give once, few or many, or a class for an expanded clone.

j_call: TRBJ1-1
v_call: TRBV2
clone_size: few
d_call: -
cdr3_nt: TGTGCCAGCAGGGCCTCAGGGGAGAACACTGAAGCTTTCTTT
cdr3_aa: CASRASGENTEAFF

j_call: TRBJ1-5
v_call: TRBV18
clone_size: -
d_call: TRBD1
cdr3_nt: TGTGCCAGCTCACCAGCGGACAGGGACAATCAGCCCCAGCATTTT
cdr3_aa: CASSPADRDNQPQHF

j_call: TRBJ1-3
v_call: TRBV19
clone_size: -
d_call: -
cdr3_nt: TGTGCCAGTGGTTCAGGGGACTCTGGAAACACCATATATTTT
cdr3_aa: CASGSGDSGNTIYF

j_call: TRBJ1-1
v_call: TRBV7-3
clone_size: -
d_call: TRBD1
cdr3_nt: TGTGCCAGCAGCCGGGACAGGGGAGGCACTGAAGCTTTCTTT
cdr3_aa: CASSRDRGGTEAFF

j_call: TRBJ2-5
v_call: TRBV6-5
clone_size: -
d_call: TRBD1
cdr3_nt: TGTGCCAGCAGTTCAACGACAGGGGCTGGGGAGACCCAGTACTTC
cdr3_aa: CASSSTTGAGETQYF

j_call: TRBJ2-2
v_call: TRBV6-1
clone_size: -
d_call: TRBD1
cdr3_nt: TGTGCCAGCTCCTGGACAGGGGATGAAGCCGGGGAGCTGTTTTTT
cdr3_aa: CASSWTGDEAGELFF

j_call: TRBJ1-1
v_call: TRBV2
clone_size: -
d_call: -
cdr3_nt: TGTGCCAGCAGAGGATGGACACAAATGAACACTGAAGCTTTCTTT
cdr3_aa: CASRGWTQMNTEAFF

j_call: TRBJ1-1
v_call: TRBV19
clone_size: -
d_call: -
cdr3_nt: TGTGCCAGTAGTCCTACAGAGGGCACTGAAGCTTTCTTT
cdr3_aa: CASSPTEGTEAFF

j_call: TRBJ1-5
v_call: TRBV18
clone_size: -
d_call: -
cdr3_nt: TGTGCCAGCTCTTCGGGTCTGCCTGTCGGCAATCAGCCCCAGCATTTT
cdr3_aa: CASSSGLPVGNQPQHF

j_call: TRBJ2-1
v_call: TRBV6-6
clone_size: -
d_call: TRBD2
cdr3_nt: TGTGCCAGCAGTTACCCATTGACTAGCGGAGCCAATGAGCAGTTCTTC
cdr3_aa: CASSYPLTSGANEQFF

j_call: TRBJ2-7
v_call: TRBV5-1
clone_size: -
d_call: -
cdr3_nt: TGCGCCAGCAGCTTAGACACCACCTACGAGCAGTACTTC
cdr3_aa: CASSLDTTYEQYF

j_call: TRBJ1-6
v_call: TRBV19
clone_size: -
d_call: -
cdr3_nt: TGTGCCAGTAGTTCGTCAGGGGCATGGTCACCCCTCCACTTT
cdr3_aa: CASSSSGAWSPLHF

j_call: TRBJ1-5
v_call: TRBV19
clone_size: -
d_call: TRBD1
cdr3_nt: TGTGCCAGTAGTTTGGGGGGGCAGGGGGCAGGTCAGCCCCAGCATTTT
cdr3_aa: CASSLGGQGAGQPQHF

j_call: TRBJ2-2
v_call: TRBV2
clone_size: -
d_call: TRBD1
cdr3_nt: TGTGCCAGCAGTGAAAGGGACAGCGCGAACACCGGGGAGCTGTTTTTT
cdr3_aa: CASSERDSANTGELFF

j_call: TRBJ2-7
v_call: TRBV9
clone_size: -
d_call: -
cdr3_nt: TGTGCCAGCAGCGTAGGTCCGGGTGAGGCCTACGAGCAGTACTTC
cdr3_aa: CASSVGPGEAYEQYF

j_call: TRBJ2-3
v_call: TRBV2
clone_size: few
d_call: -
cdr3_nt: TGTGCCAGCAGTGAAATGCAGGATACGCAGTATTTT
cdr3_aa: CASSEMQDTQYF